One and the same sample provided the 29 T cell receptor beta chains below, sequenced in a study of cytomegalovirus exposure and HLA in healthy donors. The PCR ran on 60 Vbeta and 13 Jbeta primers. Method: immunoSEQ multiplex PCR; TCRdb's copy keeps in-frame clones and lacks some. Of fewer than 120,000 clones in the sample, roughly 84% are singletons; the top ten hold roughly 6.2%. Source material: PBMCs. The receptors derive from a man younger than 45 in good health and CMV-seropositive.

In this sample, this clone turned up once. The CDR3 here is CASSKGQVRSYEQYF. The CDR3 DNA follows: TGTGCCAGCAGCAAAGGCCAGGTACGATCCTACGAGCAGTACTTC. The genes are TRBV21-1 and TRBJ2-7; the listed D gene, TRBD1, was not tested against the DNA. TRBV21-1 is labeled a pseudogene. CDR3 size: 15 residues.

The chain uses TRBV20-1 and TRBJ2-3; D might be TRBD1 (6 bases). The germline gives CDR1 DFQATT, CDR2 SNEGSKA (reference sequence). Trimming took 1 base from V and 10 from J, leaving 6 bases between them. The CDR3 is 10 residues long. In nucleotides, the CDR3 is TGCAGTGCTAGAGCAGGGGCGCAGTATTTT. It translates to CSARAGAQYF.

The rearrangement joins TRBV7-9 to TRBJ2-5, with TRBD2 matching over 10 bases. The junction had 3 bases not matched to a gene; V was cut back by 5 bases and J by 3 bases. This CDR3 spans 14 amino acids. The germline V gene encodes CDR1 SEHNR and CDR2 FQNEAQ (reference sequence). CDR3: CASSPGLAEETQYF. CDR3 DNA: TGTGCCAGCAGCCCTGGACTAGCGGAAGAGACCCAGTACTTC.

This chain connects TRBV5-1 to TRBJ2-7; 7 nucleotides match TRBD2. The CDR3 is 16 amino acids. The V gene's germline CDR1 is SGHRS and CDR2 YFSETQ. The V gene end was trimmed by 1 base and the J gene end by 2 bases; junction bases not matched to a gene: 9. In nucleotides, the CDR3 is TGCGCCAGCAGCTTGCGAAGCGGGAACCGCCCCTACGAGCAGTACTTC. Amino acids: CASSLRSGNRPYEQYF.

This chain connects TRBV7-6 to TRBJ1-3; D is uncertain. V was trimmed by 2 bases and J by 0 bases, leaving 8 bases between them. Germline loops: CDR1 SGHVS, CDR2 FNYEAQ. The CDR3 is made up of 15 amino acids. For the CDR3, the DNA is TGTGCCAGCAGCTTAATGGGCGACTCTGGAAACACCATATATTTT. It is translated as CASSLMGDSGNTIYF.

The rearrangement links TRBV19 to TRBJ2-7; TRBD1 matches 7 bases. The CDR3 runs to 12 residues. The V gene's germline CDR1 is LNHDA and CDR2 SQIVND (reference sequence). The V segment lost 5 bases and the J segment 2 bases; nucleotides outside the gene matches: 0. The CDR3 nucleotides are TGTGCCAGTAGTGGGACAGCCTACGAGCAGTACTTC. Protein sequence: CASSGTAYEQYF.

V is TRBV7-2 and J is TRBJ1-1, with 7 bases aligning to TRBD1. The CDR3 extends over 15 amino acids. V gave up 5 bases and J gave up 1 base; unmatched junction bases: 7. From germline, CDR1 is SGHTA and CDR2 FQGNSA. CDR3 protein: CASSPGQSPNTEAFF. Written as DNA, the CDR3 is TGTGCCAGCAGCCCGGGACAGAGCCCGAACACTGAAGCTTTCTTT. The full variable domain, rest sourced from reference TRBV7-2 and TRBJ1-1, is GAGVSQSPSNKVTEKGKDVELRCDPISGHTALYWYRQSLGQGLEFLIYFQGNSAPDKSGLPSDRFSAERTGGSVSTLTIQRTQQEDSAVYLCASSPGQSPNTEAFFGQGTRLTVV.

The genes are TRBV5-4 and TRBJ1-2, with TRBD1 as a possible D gene (5 bases). Per germline, CDR1 SGHNT and CDR2 YYREEE (reference sequence). The ends were cut back, 1 base at V and 4 bases at J, with 14 bases in the middle. This CDR3 is 15 amino acids long. CDR3: CASSLRGGLGYGYTF. CDR3 in DNA: TGTGCCAGCAGCTTGAGGGGAGGATTGGGCTATGGCTACACCTTC.

This chain connects TRBV29-1 to TRBJ2-2, with a possible D match to TRBD1 (6 bases). Germline CDR1 reads SQVTM; CDR2 reads ANQGSEA. V shed 3 bases and J shed 3 bases, with 8 bases lying between them. There are 13 residues in the CDR3. CDR3 sequence reads: CSVDRGYTGELFF. For the CDR3, the DNA is TGCAGCGTTGACAGGGGCTACACCGGGGAGCTGTTTTTT.

The gene calls are TRBV13 and TRBJ2-3; 9 bases agree with TRBD2. The ends lost 5 bases at V and 6 bases at J; junction bases unmatched: 15. The length of the CDR3 is 17 residues. The germline CDR1 and CDR2 sequences are PRHDT and FYEKMQ (reference sequence). This chain's CDR3 is CASSRPGRGGMEDTQYF. CDR3 bases: TGTGCCAGCAGCCGACCAGGGCGGGGGGGCATGGAGGATACGCAGTATTTT.

The J gene is TRBJ2-7, the V gene TRBV7-9, with TRBD1 identical over 7 bases. The CDR3 covers 13 residues. V was clipped by 7 bases and J by 7 bases; unmatched bases: 10. The germline V gene has CDR1 SEHNR and CDR2 FQNEAQ (reference sequence). CDR3 nucleotides: TGTGCCAGCACCGACGCCTTACAGGGGGAGCAGTACTTC. Its translation: CASTDALQGEQYF. The whole variable domain, filled in from reference TRBV7-9 and TRBJ2-7, reads DTGVSQNPRHKITKRGQNVTFRCDPISEHNRLYWYRQTLGQGPEFLTYFQNEAQLEKSRLLSDRFSAERPKGSFSTLEIQRTEQGDSAMYLCASTDALQGEQYFGPGTRLTVT.

The CDR3 DNA sequence: TGCGCCAGCAGCCCCACGGTAGGGACAGGGAATGAGCAGTTCTTC. Encoded protein: CASSPTVGTGNEQFF. The gene calls are TRBV5-1 and TRBJ2-1; 9 bases are shared with TRBD1. CDR3 length equals 15 residues. Germline V gene data show CDR1 as SGHRS and CDR2 as YFSETQ. With 4 bases clipped from V and 7 bases from J, the junction kept 9 bases outside the gene matches.

In DNA, the CDR3 is TGTGCCAGCAGTTCAAATCAGCCCCAGCATTTT. As protein: CASSSNQPQHF. This sequence joins TRBV19 and TRBJ1-5; D gene unclear. The length of the CDR3 is 11 residues. V was trimmed by 9 bases and J by 4 bases, leaving 7 bases between them. Germline CDR1 reads LNHDA; CDR2 reads SQIVND (reference sequence). The variable domain in full, completed from reference TRBV19 and TRBJ1-5, reads DGGITQSPKYLFRKEGQNVTLSCEQNLNHDAMYWYRQDPGQGLRLIYYSQIVNDFQKGDIAEGYSVSREKKESFPLTVTSAQKNPTAFYLCASSSNQPQHFGDGTRLSIL.

On this clone: The junction does not match germline at one end; this may be a read error. The chain links TRBV7-9 to TRBJ2-1; the D gene is possibly TRBD1 (5 bases). The germline gives CDR1 SEHNR, CDR2 FQNEAQ (reference sequence). CDR3 length: 13 amino acids. The CDR3 loop reads CSSSLDTNNEQFF. As DNA, the CDR3 is TGTTCCAGCAGCCTGGACACAAACAATGAGCAGTTCTTC.

This clone was found once. The chain joins TRBV19 to TRBJ1-4, with TRBD1 matching 12 bases. The CDR3 is 19 amino acids. Losses at the gene ends were 3 bases for V and 5 bases for J; bases not matched to a gene: 13. Germline CDR1 is LNHDA and CDR2 is SQIVND (reference sequence). The CDR3 DNA follows: TGTGCCAGTAGTATCTACCCGTACCCGGGACAGGGGGCGAATGAAAAACTGTTTTTT. Its protein product is CASSIYPYPGQGANEKLFF. Full variable domain (outside the CDR3, taken from reference TRBV19 and TRBJ1-4): DGGITQSPKYLFRKEGQNVTLSCEQNLNHDAMYWYRQDPGQGLRLIYYSQIVNDFQKGDIAEGYSVSREKKESFPLTVTSAQKNPTAFYLCASSIYPYPGQGANEKLFFGSGTQLSVL.

The V gene is TRBV4-2, the J gene TRBJ1-1; TRBD1 agrees at 7 bases. Germline CDR1 LGHNA, CDR2 YNFKEQ. Trimming at V came to 7 bases and at J to 3 bases, leaving 8 bases not matched to a gene. This CDR3 is 14 amino acids long. This CDR3 reads CASTIDRADTEAFF. The CDR3 region has the DNA TGTGCCAGCACGATAGACAGGGCGGACACTGAAGCTTTCTTT.

V gene TRBV5-1 combines with J gene TRBJ2-5; D is possibly TRBD1 (6 bases). The J call is in doubt because the DNA end fits TRBJ2-7 better. This CDR3 spans 13 amino acids. CDR1 and CDR2 from the germline V gene are SGHRS and YFSETQ. The CDR3 DNA follows: TGCGCCAGCAGCTTCGAGGGGGAGTACGAGCAGTACTTC. Translated: CASSFEGEYEQYF.

V and J are TRBV5-1 and TRBJ2-5; possible D gene TRBD1, 6 bases. Germline CDR1 reads SGHRS; CDR2 reads YFSETQ. V dropped 1 base and J dropped 5 bases, with 15 bases sitting between them. This CDR3 is 15 amino acids long. CDR3 residues: CASSLLQGSPETQYF. In nucleotides, the CDR3 is TGCGCCAGCAGCTTGCTACAGGGTTCTCCTGAGACCCAGTACTTC.

The chain joins TRBV30 to TRBJ1-1; a weak D match, TRBD1 (6 bases). The CDR3 loop spans 14 amino acids. Germline V gene lookup returns CDR1 GTSNPN and CDR2 SVGIG (reference sequence). V gave up 4 bases and J gave up 3 bases, with 15 bases separating them. CDR3 sequence (DNA): TGTGCCTGGAACCGCCGGGACAAGGACACTGAAGCTTTCTTT. It yields the protein CAWNRRDKDTEAFF.

CDR3 region: CASSQELVYEQYF. As DNA, the CDR3 is TGTGCCAGCAGCCAAGAACTAGTCTACGAGCAGTACTTC. The chain recombines TRBV14 with TRBJ2-7; the D gene is possibly TRBD2 (5 bases). The CDR3 is 13 residues long. CDR1 and CDR2 from the germline V gene are SGHDN and FVKESK. The V and J ends lost 0 bases and 3 bases respectively, with 6 bases between them.

Only a few counts were recorded for this clone. V is TRBV11-3 and J is TRBJ2-7, with unresolved D. Germline V gene lookup returns CDR1 SGHNT and CDR2 YENEEA. The V end was cut by 3 bases, the J end by 3 bases, with 12 bases between. The CDR3 totals 14 residues. In nucleotides, the CDR3 is TGTGCCAGCAGCTTGCCCCCATTAGTCTACGAGCAGTACTTC. Amino acid sequence: CASSLPPLVYEQYF.

In nucleotides, the CDR3 is TGTGCCATCAGTGACGGACAGGTTTCAACCGGGGAGCTGTTTTTT. This translates into CAISDGQVSTGELFF. The rearrangement links TRBV10-3 to TRBJ2-2; 7 bases map to TRBD1. Germline V CDR1 and CDR2: ENHRY, SYGVKD. The trim removed 3 bases at V and 5 bases at J, leaving 6 bases unmatched. The length of the CDR3 is 15 residues.

This chain links TRBV27 with TRBJ2-4; 7 nucleotides agree with TRBD2. The CDR3 consists of 14 residues. The germline CDR1 and CDR2 sequences are MNHEY and SMNVEV (reference sequence). V shed 6 bases, J shed 1 base, and the junction held 3 bases outside the gene matches. The CDR3 nucleotides are TGTGCCAGCAGGGTGGGGGGGGCCAAAAACATTCAGTACTTC. Residues: CASRVGGAKNIQYF.

V gene TRBV5-1 combines with J gene TRBJ1-6; D unclear. Trimming cost V 0 bases and J 7 bases, with 8 bases left between them. Germline V gene lookup returns CDR1 SGHRS and CDR2 YFSETQ. This CDR3 comprises 14 residues. The CDR3 DNA reads as TGCGCCAGCAGCTTGGGGTCGGGGAATTCACCCCTCCACTTT. Residues: CASSLGSGNSPLHF.

The chain has TRBV18 and TRBJ1-2, with TRBD1 matching 9 bases. Looked up from germline, CDR1 is KGHSH and CDR2 is LQKENI. V lost 5 bases and J lost 4; bases outside the gene matches: 8. This CDR3 contains 15 residues. The CDR3 coding sequence is TGTGCCAGCTCATTAGACAGGGGGACGCTCTATGGCTACACCTTC. Translation: CASSLDRGTLYGYTF.

V is TRBV25-1 and J is TRBJ2-3, with TRBD2 matching 11 bases. V lost 0 bases and J lost 5; bases outside the gene matches: 7. The germline CDR1 and CDR2 sequences are MGHDK and SYGVNS. This CDR3 region has 17 residues. CDR3 coding DNA: TGTGCCAGCAGTGAATACCAACTAGCGGGGGCCGGAGATACGCAGTATTTT. Its protein product is CASSEYQLAGAGDTQYF.

V gene TRBV6-1 combines with J gene TRBJ2-2, with TRBD1 matching over 7 bases. The CDR3 runs to 14 residues. Looked up from germline, CDR1 is MNHNS and CDR2 is SASEGT. With 6 bases clipped from V and 3 bases from J, the junction kept 4 bases outside the gene matches. CDR3 in DNA: TGTGCCAGCAGCTTAGACAGGGACACCGGGGAGCTGTTTTTT. Translated, it gives CASSLDRDTGELFF.

This chain connects TRBV19 to TRBJ2-4, with no clear D. The length of the CDR3 is 14 residues. CDR1 is LNHDA, CDR2 SQIVND, per germline (reference sequence). Trimming left V 1 base short and J 8 bases short, with 12 bases between. CDR3 residues: CASSIVGKDDIQYF. DNA for the CDR3: TGTGCCAGTAGTATAGTGGGCAAGGATGACATTCAGTACTTC.

This chain uses TRBV5-5 with TRBJ2-5, with 8 nucleotides matching TRBD2. CDR3 size: 15 residues. Germline values: CDR1 SGHKS, CDR2 YYEKEE (reference sequence). With 4 bases clipped from V and 4 bases from J, the junction kept 9 bases outside the gene matches. The CDR3 DNA reads as TGTGCCAGCAGCCGAGGTGCGGGGGGCCGAGAGACCCAGTACTTC. Protein product: CASSRGAGGRETQYF.